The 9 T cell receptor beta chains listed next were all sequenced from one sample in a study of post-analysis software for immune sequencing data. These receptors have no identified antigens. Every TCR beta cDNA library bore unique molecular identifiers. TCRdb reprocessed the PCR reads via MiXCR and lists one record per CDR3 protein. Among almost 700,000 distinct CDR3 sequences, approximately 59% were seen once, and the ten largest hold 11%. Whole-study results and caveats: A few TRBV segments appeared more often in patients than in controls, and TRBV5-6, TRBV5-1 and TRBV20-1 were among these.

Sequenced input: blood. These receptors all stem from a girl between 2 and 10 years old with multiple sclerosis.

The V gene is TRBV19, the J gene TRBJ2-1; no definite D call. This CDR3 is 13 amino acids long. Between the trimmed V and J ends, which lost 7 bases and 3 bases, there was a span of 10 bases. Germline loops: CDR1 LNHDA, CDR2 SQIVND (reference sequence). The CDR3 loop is CASTAGGYNEQFF. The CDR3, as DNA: TGTGCCAGTACCGCCGGCGGCTACAATGAGCAGTTCTTC.

The CDR3 reads CSASYGLRDGYTF. The CDR3 bases are TGCAGTGCTAGCTACGGGCTCCGGGATGGCTACACCTTC. The chain recombines TRBV20-1 with TRBJ1-2; D is unresolved. Germline V gene data show CDR1 as DFQATT and CDR2 as SNEGSKA (reference sequence). Trimming cost V 3 bases and J 6 bases, with 14 bases left between them. The CDR3 loop spans 13 amino acids.

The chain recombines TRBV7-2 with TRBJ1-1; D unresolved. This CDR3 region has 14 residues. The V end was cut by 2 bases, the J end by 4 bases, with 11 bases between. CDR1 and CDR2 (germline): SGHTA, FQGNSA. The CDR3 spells CASSLIGGPTEAFF. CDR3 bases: TGTGCCAGCAGCTTAATCGGCGGGCCCACTGAAGCTTTCTTT.

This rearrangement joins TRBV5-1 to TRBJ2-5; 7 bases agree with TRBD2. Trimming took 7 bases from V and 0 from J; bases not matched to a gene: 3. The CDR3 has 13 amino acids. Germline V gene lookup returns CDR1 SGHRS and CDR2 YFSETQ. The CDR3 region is CASGEGNQETQYF. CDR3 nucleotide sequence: TGCGCCAGCGGGGAGGGGAACCAAGAGACCCAGTACTTC.

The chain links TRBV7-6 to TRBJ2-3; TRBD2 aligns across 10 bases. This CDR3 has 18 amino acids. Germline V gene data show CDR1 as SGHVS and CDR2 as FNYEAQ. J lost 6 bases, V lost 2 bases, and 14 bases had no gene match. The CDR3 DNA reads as TGTGCCAGCAGCTTAAGCACCAGCGGGGGGGCCGGGTCGGATACGCAGTATTTT. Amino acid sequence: CASSLSTSGGAGSDTQYF. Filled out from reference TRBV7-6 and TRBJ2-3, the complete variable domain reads GAGVSQSPRYKVTKRGQDVALRCDPISGHVSLYWYRQALGQGPEFLTYFNYEAQQDKSGLPNDRFSAERPEGSISTLTIQRTEQRDSAMYRCASSLSTSGGAGSDTQYFGPGTRLTVL.

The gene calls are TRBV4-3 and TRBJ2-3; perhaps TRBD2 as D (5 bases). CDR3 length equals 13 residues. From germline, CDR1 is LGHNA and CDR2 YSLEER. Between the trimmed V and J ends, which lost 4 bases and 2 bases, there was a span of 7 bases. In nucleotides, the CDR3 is TGCGCCAGCAGCCGGGAGCACACAGATACGCAGTATTTT. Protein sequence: CASSREHTDTQYF.

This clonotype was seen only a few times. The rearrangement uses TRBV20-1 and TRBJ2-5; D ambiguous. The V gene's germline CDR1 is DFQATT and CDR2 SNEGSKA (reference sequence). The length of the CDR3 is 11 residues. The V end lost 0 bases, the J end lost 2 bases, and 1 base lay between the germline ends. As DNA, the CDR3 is TGCAGTGCTAGAGATCAAGAGACCCAGTACTTC. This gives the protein CSARDQETQYF.

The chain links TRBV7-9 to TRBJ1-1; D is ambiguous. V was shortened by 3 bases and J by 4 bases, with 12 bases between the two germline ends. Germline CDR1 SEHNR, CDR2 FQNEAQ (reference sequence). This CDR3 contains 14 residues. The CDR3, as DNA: TGTGCCAGCAGCTTTCAGGATCTCAGCACTGAAGCTTTCTTT. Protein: CASSFQDLSTEAFF. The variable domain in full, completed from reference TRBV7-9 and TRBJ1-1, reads DTGVSQNPRHKITKRGQNVTFRCDPISEHNRLYWYRQTLGQGPEFLTYFQNEAQLEKSRLLSDRFSAERPKGSFSTLEIQRTEQGDSAMYLCASSFQDLSTEAFFGQGTRLTVV.

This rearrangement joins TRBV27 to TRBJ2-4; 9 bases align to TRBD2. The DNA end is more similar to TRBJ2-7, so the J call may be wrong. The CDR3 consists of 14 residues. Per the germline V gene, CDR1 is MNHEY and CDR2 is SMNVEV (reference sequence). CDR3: CASRMTSGHYEQYF. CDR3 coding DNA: TGTGCCAGCAGGATGACTAGCGGTCACTACGAGCAGTACTTC.